The clone carrying this T cell receptor beta chain has only one observation. The source of the sample is a study of blood T cell repertoires in COVID-19. Here immunoSEQ multiplex PCR was the method, and the copy in TCRdb shows in-frame clones only, minus some. In the table there are 200,000 to 300,000 clones, roughly nine tenths of which are singletons. In germline, CDR1 is SGHTA, CDR2 FQGNSA. The germline V and J ends were trimmed by 3 bases and 2 bases, with 12 bases remaining between them. CDR3 size: 15 residues. Input material: peripheral blood. The chain links TRBV7-2 to TRBJ2-3; D is unclear. The TCR comes from a man aged 40-49 years who had recovered from COVID-19. Here the CDR3 DNA reads TGTGCCAGCAGCTTCAGTCTAGAGGCCACAGATACGCAGTATTTT. This gives the protein CASSFSLEATDTQYF.